The entry below gives a single T cell receptor (beta chain) sequence along with its context. CDR3 size: 14 residues. Germline V lookup: CDR1 MNHEY, CDR2 SMNVEV (reference sequence). V dropped 5 bases and J dropped 11 bases, with 21 bases sitting between them. Profiling relied on immunoSEQ multiplex PCR, and the TCRdb table lists in-frame clones only, not all of them. The sample includes tens of thousands of clones, 90% to 95% of them seen just once. The sample is drawn from a study of T cell changes during pregnancy in multiple sclerosis. The chain employs TRBV27 and TRBJ1-1; D may be TRBD1 (6 bases). This TCR derives from a female donor in good health, enrolled as a control in a pregnancy study. This specimen was peripheral blood, taken in the third trimester of pregnancy. The CDR3 protein is CASSVTLQGRDAFF. CDR3 DNA: TGTGCCAGCAGTGTAACGTTACAGGGAAGGGATGCTTTCTTT.